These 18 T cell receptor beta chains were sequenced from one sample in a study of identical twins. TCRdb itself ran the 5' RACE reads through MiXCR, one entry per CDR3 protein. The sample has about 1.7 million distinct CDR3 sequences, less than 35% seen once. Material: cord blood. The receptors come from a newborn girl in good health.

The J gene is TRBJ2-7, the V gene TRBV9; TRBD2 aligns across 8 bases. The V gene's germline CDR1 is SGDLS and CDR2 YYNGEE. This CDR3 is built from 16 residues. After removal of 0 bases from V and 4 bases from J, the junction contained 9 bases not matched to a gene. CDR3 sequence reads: CASSVGQERGLYEQYF. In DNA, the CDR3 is TGTGCCAGCAGCGTAGGGCAGGAGCGGGGGTTATACGAGCAGTACTTC.

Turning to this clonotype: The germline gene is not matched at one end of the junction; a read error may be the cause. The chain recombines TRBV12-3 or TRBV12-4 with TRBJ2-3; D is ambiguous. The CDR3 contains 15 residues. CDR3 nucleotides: TGTGCCGGCAGTCCCGAAACTACCCCCACAGATACGCAGTATTTT. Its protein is CAGSPETTPTDTQYF.

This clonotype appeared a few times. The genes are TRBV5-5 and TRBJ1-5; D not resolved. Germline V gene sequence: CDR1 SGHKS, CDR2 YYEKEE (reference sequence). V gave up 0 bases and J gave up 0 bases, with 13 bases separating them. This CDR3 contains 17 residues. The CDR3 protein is CASSLAPRGDSNQPQHF. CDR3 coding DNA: TGTGCCAGCAGCTTGGCCCCCAGAGGAGATAGCAATCAGCCCCAGCATTTT.

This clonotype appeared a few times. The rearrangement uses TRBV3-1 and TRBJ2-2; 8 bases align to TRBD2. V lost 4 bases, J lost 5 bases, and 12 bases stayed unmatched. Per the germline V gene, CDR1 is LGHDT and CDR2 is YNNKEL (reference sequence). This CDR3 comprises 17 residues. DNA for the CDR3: TGTGCCAGCAGCCCGTTAAAAGCGGGACTAGGAACCGGGGAGCTGTTTTTT. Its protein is CASSPLKAGLGTGELFF. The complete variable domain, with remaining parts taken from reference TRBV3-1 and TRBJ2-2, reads DTAVSQTPKYLVTQMGNDKSIKCEQNLGHDTMYWYKQDSKKFLKIMFSYNNKELIINETVPNRFSPKSPDKAHLNLHINSLELGDSAVYFCASSPLKAGLGTGELFFGEGSRLTVL.

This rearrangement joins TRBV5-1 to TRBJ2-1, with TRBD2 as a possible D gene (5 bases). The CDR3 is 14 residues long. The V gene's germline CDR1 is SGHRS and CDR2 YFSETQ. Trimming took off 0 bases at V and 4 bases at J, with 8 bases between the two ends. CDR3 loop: CASSLVLAYNEQFF. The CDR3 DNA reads TGCGCCAGCAGCTTGGTTCTAGCTTACAATGAGCAGTTCTTC.

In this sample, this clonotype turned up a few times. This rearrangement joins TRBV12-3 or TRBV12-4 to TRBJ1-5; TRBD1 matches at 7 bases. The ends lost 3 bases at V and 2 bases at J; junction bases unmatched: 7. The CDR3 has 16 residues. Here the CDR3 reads CASSFGGQGGNQPQHF. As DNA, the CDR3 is TGTGCCAGCAGTTTTGGGGGGCAGGGGGGCAATCAGCCCCAGCATTTT.

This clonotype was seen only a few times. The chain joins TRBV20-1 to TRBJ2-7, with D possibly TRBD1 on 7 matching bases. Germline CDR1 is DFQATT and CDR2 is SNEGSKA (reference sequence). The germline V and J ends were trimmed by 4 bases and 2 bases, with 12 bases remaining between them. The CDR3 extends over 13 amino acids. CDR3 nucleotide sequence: TGCAGTGCTACAGGGGGGCCGACCTACGAGCAGTACTTC. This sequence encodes CSATGGPTYEQYF.

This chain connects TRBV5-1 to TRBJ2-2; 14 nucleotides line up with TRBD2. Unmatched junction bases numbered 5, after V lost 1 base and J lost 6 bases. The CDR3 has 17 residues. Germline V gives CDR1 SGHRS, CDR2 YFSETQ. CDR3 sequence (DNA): TGCGCCAGCAGCTTGATGGGACTAGCGGGAGTTCCCGGGGAGCTGTTTTTT. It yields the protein CASSLMGLAGVPGELFF.

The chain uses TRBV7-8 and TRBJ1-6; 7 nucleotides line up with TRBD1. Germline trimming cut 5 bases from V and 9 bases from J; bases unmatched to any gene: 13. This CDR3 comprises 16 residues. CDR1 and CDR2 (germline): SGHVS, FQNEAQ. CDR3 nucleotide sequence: TGTGCCAGCAGCCTCTTGGGACAGCAGACAGGTTCACCCCTCCACTTT. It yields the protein CASSLLGQQTGSPLHF.

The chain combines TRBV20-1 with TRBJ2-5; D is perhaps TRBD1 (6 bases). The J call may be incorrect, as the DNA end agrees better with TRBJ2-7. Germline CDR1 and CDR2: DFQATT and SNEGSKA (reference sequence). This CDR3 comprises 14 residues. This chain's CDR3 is CSARVQGRGYEQYF. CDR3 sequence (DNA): TGCAGTGCTAGAGTACAGGGAAGAGGCTACGAGCAGTACTTC.

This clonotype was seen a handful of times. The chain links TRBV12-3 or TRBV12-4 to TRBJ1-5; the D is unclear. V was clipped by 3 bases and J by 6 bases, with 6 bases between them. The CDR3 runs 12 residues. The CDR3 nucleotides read TGTGCCAGCAGTTTTGTCAGTCAGCCCCAGCATTTT. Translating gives CASSFVSQPQHF.

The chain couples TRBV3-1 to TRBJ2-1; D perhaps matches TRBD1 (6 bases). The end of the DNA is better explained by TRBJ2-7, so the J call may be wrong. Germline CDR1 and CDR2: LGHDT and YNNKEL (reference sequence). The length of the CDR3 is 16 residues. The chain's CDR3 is CASSPRGAGSYNEQYF. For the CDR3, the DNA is TGTGCCAGCAGCCCCAGGGGAGCCGGCTCCTACAATGAGCAGTACTTC.

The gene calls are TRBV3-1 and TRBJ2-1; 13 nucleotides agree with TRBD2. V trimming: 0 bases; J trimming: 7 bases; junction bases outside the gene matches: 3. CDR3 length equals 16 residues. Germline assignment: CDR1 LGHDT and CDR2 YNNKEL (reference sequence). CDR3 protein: CASSQERTSGRNEQFF. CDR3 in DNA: TGTGCCAGCAGCCAAGAAAGGACTAGCGGGAGAAATGAGCAGTTCTTC.

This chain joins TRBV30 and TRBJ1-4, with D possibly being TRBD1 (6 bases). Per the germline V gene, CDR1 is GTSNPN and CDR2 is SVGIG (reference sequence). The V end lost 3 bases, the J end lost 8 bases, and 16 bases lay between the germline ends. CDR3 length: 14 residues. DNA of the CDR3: TGTGCCTGGAGCACCCTCCCGGGACAAGAAAAACTGTTTTTT. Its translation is CAWSTLPGQEKLFF.

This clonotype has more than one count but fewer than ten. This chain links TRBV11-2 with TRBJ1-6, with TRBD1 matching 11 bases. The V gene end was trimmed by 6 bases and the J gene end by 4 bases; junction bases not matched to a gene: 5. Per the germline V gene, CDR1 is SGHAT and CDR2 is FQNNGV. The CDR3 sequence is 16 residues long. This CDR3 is CASRRTGGFYNSPLHF. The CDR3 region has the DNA TGTGCCAGCAGACGGACAGGGGGCTTTTATAATTCACCCCTCCACTTT.

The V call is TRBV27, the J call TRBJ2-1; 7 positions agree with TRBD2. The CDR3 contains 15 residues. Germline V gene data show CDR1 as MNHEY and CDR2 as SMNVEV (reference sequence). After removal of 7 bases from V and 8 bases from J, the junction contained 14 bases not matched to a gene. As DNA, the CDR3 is TGTGCCAGCACTCTCTCGTGGGAGGGCGACCATGAGCAGTTCTTC. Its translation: CASTLSWEGDHEQFF.

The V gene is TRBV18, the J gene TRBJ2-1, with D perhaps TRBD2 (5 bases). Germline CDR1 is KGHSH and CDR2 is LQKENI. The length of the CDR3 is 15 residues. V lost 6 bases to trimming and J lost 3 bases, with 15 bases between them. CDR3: CASSRGRSLYNEQFF. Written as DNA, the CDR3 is TGTGCCAGCTCCCGCGGGCGCTCCCTCTACAATGAGCAGTTCTTC. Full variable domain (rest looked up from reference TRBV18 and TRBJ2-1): NAGVMQNPRHLVRRRGQEARLRCSPMKGHSHVYWYRQLPEEGLKFMVYLQKENIIDESGMPKERFSAEFPKEGPSILRIQQVVRGDSAAYFCASSRGRSLYNEQFFGPGTRLTVL.

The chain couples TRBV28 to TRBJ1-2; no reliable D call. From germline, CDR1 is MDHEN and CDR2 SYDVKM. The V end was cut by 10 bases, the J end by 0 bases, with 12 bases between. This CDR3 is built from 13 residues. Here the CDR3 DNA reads TGTGCCACCTTTACGACTCCTAACTATGGCTACACCTTC. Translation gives CATFTTPNYGYTF.